The 10 T cell receptor beta chains presented below share a single source sample, sequenced in a study of human T cells and chemical hapten exposure. One entry per CDR3 protein results from TCRdb running MiXCR on the RACE reads. In the table there are roughly 50,000 distinct CDR3 sequences, approximately 10% of which are singletons. The time point here: pre-sensitization, week 0. Noted treatment: therapeutic diphenylcyclopropenone sensitization with weekly scalp DPC. The sample in question was whole blood, obtained in connection with sensitization to the hapten diphenylcyclopropenone (DPC). These receptors all stem from a man aged 40-49 years with alopecia areata. Some clones in this sample may be carry-over from other donors' samples.

This clonotype was seen at least ten times. J is TRBJ2-2 and V is TRBV5-1, with D hard to call. This CDR3 has 14 amino acids. Germline CDR1 reads SGHRS; CDR2 reads YFSETQ. Trimming left V 4 bases short and J 3 bases short, with 10 bases between. The chain's CDR3 is CASSTDGDTGELFF. CDR3 DNA sequence: TGCGCCAGCAGCACCGACGGAGACACCGGGGAGCTGTTTTTT.

The chain combines TRBV5-6 with TRBJ1-1; TRBD1 is a possible D gene (6 bases). There are 15 residues in the CDR3. V shed 0 bases and J shed 8 bases, with 17 bases lying between them. Germline CDR1 and CDR2: SGHDT and YYEEEE. The CDR3 is CASSLVYLGAREAFF. The CDR3 DNA sequence: TGTGCCAGCAGCTTGGTGTATCTGGGGGCGAGGGAAGCTTTCTTT. The full variable domain, its missing parts supplied by reference TRBV5-6 and TRBJ1-1, is DAGVTQSPTHLIKTRGQQVTLRCSPKSGHDTVSWYQQALGQGPQFIFQYYEEEERQRGNFPDRFSGHQFPNYSSELNVNALLLGDSALYLCASSLVYLGAREAFFGQGTRLTVV.

This clonotype was counted many times. V usage is TRBV7-2 and J usage is TRBJ1-2; 10 positions agree with TRBD1. There are 15 residues in the CDR3. CDR1 is SGHTA and CDR2 is FQGNSA in the germline V gene. After removal of 3 bases from V and 6 bases from J, the junction contained 7 bases not matched to a gene. Here the CDR3 reads CASSFQTGGRDGYTF. In DNA form, the CDR3 reads TGTGCCAGCAGCTTCCAGACAGGGGGCAGGGATGGCTACACCTTC.

V gene TRBV7-2 combines with J gene TRBJ2-2; TRBD1 might be the D (5 bases). The CDR3 covers 13 residues. Trimming pared 8 bases from V and 6 bases from J, leaving 13 bases between. Germline assignment: CDR1 SGHTA and CDR2 FQGNSA. This CDR3 is CASGKTGPGELFF. CDR3 nucleotide sequence: TGTGCCAGCGGCAAAACAGGTCCCGGGGAGCTGTTTTTT.

In this sample, this clonotype turned up a few times. The chain links TRBV7-9 to TRBJ1-4; no clear D. The CDR3 totals 15 residues. Trimming took 0 bases from V and 3 from J, leaving 8 bases between them. Germline values: CDR1 SEHNR, CDR2 FQNEAQ (reference sequence). The CDR3 region is CASSLARVPNEKLFF. DNA for the CDR3: TGTGCCAGCAGCTTAGCGAGAGTTCCTAATGAAAAACTGTTTTTT. Full variable domain (outside the CDR3, taken from reference TRBV7-9 and TRBJ1-4): DTGVSQNPRHKITKRGQNVTFRCDPISEHNRLYWYRQTLGQGPEFLTYFQNEAQLEKSRLLSDRFSAERPKGSFSTLEIQRTEQGDSAMYLCASSLARVPNEKLFFGSGTQLSVL.

This clonotype came up a few times. This chain connects TRBV7-9 to TRBJ2-3, with D tentatively TRBD2 (5 bases). Per germline, CDR1 SEHNR and CDR2 FQNEAQ (reference sequence). V shed 1 base and J shed 1 base, with 18 bases lying between them. The CDR3 runs 18 residues. The CDR3 DNA follows: TGTGCCAGCAGCTTAGGATCGGACTCCGTATTGGGCACAGATACGCAGTATTTT. Its protein is CASSLGSDSVLGTDTQYF. The full variable domain, its missing parts supplied by reference TRBV7-9 and TRBJ2-3, is DTGVSQNPRHKITKRGQNVTFRCDPISEHNRLYWYRQTLGQGPEFLTYFQNEAQLEKSRLLSDRFSAERPKGSFSTLEIQRTEQGDSAMYLCASSLGSDSVLGTDTQYFGPGTRLTVL.

In its sample, this clonotype was seen many times. The chain combines TRBV12-3 or TRBV12-4 with TRBJ2-2, with 10 bases fitting TRBD2. V lost 6 bases, J lost 4 bases, and 8 bases stayed unmatched. The CDR3 sequence is 16 residues long. DNA for the CDR3: TGTGCCAGCAGCACCGCTAGCGGGAGAGGCACCGGGGAGCTGTTTTTT. This encodes CASSTASGRGTGELFF.

This clonotype was picked up many times. The chain links TRBV6-1 to TRBJ1-5, with 7 bases lining up with TRBD1. The CDR3 runs to 15 residues. V gave up 10 bases and J gave up 9 bases; unmatched junction bases: 18. CDR1 MNHNS and CDR2 SASEGT come from the germline V gene. The CDR3 region is CATQGYRDSASPQHF. In nucleotides, the CDR3 is TGTGCCACCCAGGGATACCGGGACAGCGCCTCGCCCCAGCATTTT.

This clonotype has a handful of counts. The V call is TRBV9, the J call TRBJ2-1; 7 nucleotides match TRBD1. V shed 0 bases and J 4 bases; nucleotides not matched to a gene: 4. This CDR3 spans 15 amino acids. CDR1 and CDR2 from the germline V gene are SGDLS and YYNGEE. This chain's CDR3 is CASSVGKGQYNEQFF. Here the CDR3 DNA reads TGTGCCAGCAGCGTAGGAAAGGGACAGTACAATGAGCAGTTCTTC.

The chain links TRBV12-3 or TRBV12-4 to TRBJ2-2; perhaps TRBD2 as D (5 bases). The CDR3 is 16 residues long. Trimming cost V 0 bases and J 4 bases, with 12 bases left between them. CDR3 sequence: CASSLALEGITGELFF. CDR3 bases: TGTGCCAGCAGTTTAGCGCTCGAGGGCATCACCGGGGAGCTGTTTTTT.